A selection of T cell receptor beta chains follows, all from one sample in a study of control samples from healthy donors and cancer patients. Produced via immunoSEQ multiplex PCR; TCRdb's table is partial and in-frame only. The sample has more than 150,000 clones, roughly 93% seen once; the top ten hold approximately 2.5%. The material sequenced was blood. These receptor sequences come from a man aged 50-60 years in good health. Both conserved end residues are part of each CDR3. The D gene is left open where the match is weak. Size values are once, few and many counts, or a class for expanded clones, and some rows have none.

>16|NA|TRBV25-1|TRBJ1-3|NA
TGTGCCAGCAGCGAAACCACCCTCAGGACTGGAAACACCATATATTTT
CASSETTLRTGNTIYF
>13|NA|TRBV30|TRBJ2-7|NA
TGTGCCTGGTCGAGCGGAAACTCCTACGAGCAGTACTTC
CAWSSGNSYEQYF
>16|NA|TRBV28|TRBJ2-7|NA
TGTGCCAGCAGTGTCGGAGGGGCTTTGTCTGATTACGAGCAGTACTTC
CASSVGGALSDYEQYF
>12|once|TRBV28|TRBJ1-2|NA
TGTGCCAGCAGCTCCAGGGGCTATGGCTACACCTTC
CASSSRGYGYTF
>18|NA|TRBV23-1|TRBJ2-7|TRBD1
TGCGCCAGCACCCAGGGTATTCGGGACAGGGGGAAAGAACACGAGCAGTACTTC
CASTQGIRDRGKEHEQYF
>15|few|TRBV19|TRBJ2-2|NA
TGTGCCAGTAGATCTGACAGGATGTGGATCGGGGAGCTGTTTTTT
CASRSDRMWIGELFF
>12|NA|TRBV7-9|TRBJ1-6|NA
TGTGCCAGCAGCTTAGATAATTCACCCCTCCACTTT
CASSLDNSPLHF
>16|NA|TRBV5-4|TRBJ2-1|NA
TGTGCCAGCAGCTTGGGAGGACGGAGCTCCTACAATGAGCAGTTCTTC
CASSLGGRSSYNEQFF
>14|NA|TRBV11-2|TRBJ1-1|TRBD1
TGTGCCAGCAGCCTCGGACAGGACGGGACTGAAGCTTTCTTT
CASSLGQDGTEAFF
>16|NA|TRBV14|TRBJ2-1|TRBD2
TGTGCCAGCAGCCAAGTCGGGGGGTACGCCTACAATGAGCAGTTCTTC
CASSQVGGYAYNEQFF
>14|NA|TRBV7-9|TRBJ2-5|NA
TGTGCCAGCAGCTTGGTCCATACAGTCGGGACCCAGTACTTC
CASSLVHTVGTQYF
>15|once|TRBV28|TRBJ2-7|NA
TGTGCCAGCAGTCGACCCGCAAGTAGGTCCTACGAGCAGTACTTC
CASSRPASRSYEQYF
>14|few|TRBV7-9|TRBJ1-6|NA
TGTGCCAGCAGCCTCGGACCCGCTGGTTCACCCCTCCACTTT
CASSLGPAGSPLHF
>15|NA|TRBV5-1|TRBJ2-1|TRBD2
TGCGCCAGCAGAAGGGAGGGGATCTCCTACAATGAGCAGTTCTTC
CASRREGISYNEQFF
>14|NA|TRBV3-1/TRBV3-2|TRBJ2-7|NA
TGTGCCAGCAGACAAGCGGCTGGTTCCTACGAGCAGTACTTC
CASRQAAGSYEQYF
>14|NA|TRBV28|TRBJ1-1|NA
TGTGCCAGCAGGCAAACAGAATTGAACACTGAAGCTTTCTTT
CASRQTELNTEAFF
>16|NA|TRBV6-5|TRBJ2-1|TRBD2
TGTGCCAGCAGTTACCGCCTAGCGGGAAAGCAGGATGAGCAGTTCTTC
CASSYRLAGKQDEQFF
>16|NA|TRBV5-8|TRBJ2-6|TRBD1
TGTGCCAGCAGCTTAGGACAGGGTGCTGGGGCCAACGTCCTGACTTTC
CASSLGQGAGANVLTF
>17|NA|TRBV6-2/TRBV6-3|TRBJ2-5|TRBD2
TGTGCCAGCAGTAGGACTAGCGGGACCTGGGACGGAGAGACCCAGTACTTC
CASSRTSGTWDGETQYF
>15|NA|TRBV6-6|TRBJ2-3|NA
TGTGCCAGCAGTTACTCTTTGAGGAACACAGATACGCAGTATTTT
CASSYSLRNTDTQYF
>16|NA|TRBV19|TRBJ2-1|NA
TGTGCCAGTAGTACCCGACCGCAACTAACCTACAATGAGCAGTTCTTC
CASSTRPQLTYNEQFF
>14|NA|TRBV18|TRBJ2-7|NA
TGTGCCAGCTCACCGGGTCGACAGCTCTACGAGCAGTACTTC
CASSPGRQLYEQYF
>15|NA|TRBV7-8|TRBJ1-4|TRBD1
TGTGCCAGCAGCTTAGGGAGGACAGGCTCGGAAAAACTGTTTTTT
CASSLGRTGSEKLFF
>15|NA|TRBV6-5|TRBJ2-7|NA
TGTGCCAGCAGTTACAAGCCTCCTCGAGAGAACGAGCAGTACTTC
CASSYKPPRENEQYF
>13|NA|TRBV5-5|TRBJ1-1|NA
TGTGCCAGCAGCTCACACCGGAACACTGAAGCTTTCTTT
CASSSHRNTEAFF
>15|NA|TRBV24-1|TRBJ1-2|TRBD1
TGTGCCACCAGTGATCCGACAGGGCCCTACTATGGCTACACCTTC
CATSDPTGPYYGYTF
>13|NA|TRBV30|TRBJ2-5|NA
TGTGCCACGGGGCAGGGAACAAAAGAGACCCAGTACTTC
CATGQGTKETQYF
>15|NA|TRBV28|TRBJ2-7|TRBD1
TGTGCCAGCAGTTTATCGTTGCAGGGGGACTACGAGCAGTACTTC
CASSLSLQGDYEQYF
>18|NA|TRBV5-1|TRBJ1-6|TRBD1
TGCGCCAGCAGCTCAAAAGACAGGGCAAGCTCCTATAATTCACCCCTCCACTTT
CASSSKDRASSYNSPLHF
>13|NA|TRBV7-2|TRBJ2-2|NA
TGTGCCAGCAGCTCTAAGGGTACCGGGGAGCTGTTTTTT
CASSSKGTGELFF
>13|NA|TRBV2|TRBJ2-7|TRBD1
TGTGCCAGCAGGGGACAGGTCAGATACGAGCAGTACTTC
CASRGQVRYEQYF
>18|NA|TRBV12-2|TRBJ2-7|NA
TGTGCAAGTCGCTTGGGGCCGGGGCAGGGGGGCAGACCCTACGAGCAGTACTTC
CASRLGPGQGGRPYEQYF
>13|NA|TRBV10-1|TRBJ2-3|TRBD2
TGCGCCAGCAAAGGACTAGGCACAGATACGCAGTATTTT
CASKGLGTDTQYF
>16|NA|TRBV24-1|TRBJ2-1|TRBD1
TGTGCCACCAGCCCAGCCGGGACAGGGACAGGCAATGAGCAGTTCTTC
CATSPAGTGTGNEQFF
>15|NA|TRBV2|TRBJ2-7|NA
TGTGCCAGCAGTGAAGGGTGGGAGCCTTCGCACGAGCAGTACTTC
CASSEGWEPSHEQYF
>13|NA|TRBV24-1|TRBJ1-2|NA
TGTGCCACCAGTGATTCGGCAGCCTATGGCTACACCTTC
CATSDSAAYGYTF
>15|NA|TRBV6-5|TRBJ2-2|TRBD1
TGTGCCAGCAGGGGAGGACAGGGGTATATCGGGGAGCTGTTTTTT
CASRGGQGYIGELFF
>16|NA|TRBV28|TRBJ1-2|NA
TGTGCCAGCCTAAACCCGGGACAAAACACTAACTATGGCTACACCTTC
CASLNPGQNTNYGYTF
>16|NA|TRBV9|TRBJ2-1|TRBD2
TGTGCCAGCAGCGTAGATGCGGGAGGGACGGGGGGTGAGCAGTTCTTC
CASSVDAGGTGGEQFF
>15|NA|TRBV6-5|TRBJ1-4|NA
TGTGCCAGCTCACGAGTGGGGGACCTAACCGAAAAACTGTTTTTT
CASSRVGDLTEKLFF
>15|NA|TRBV3-1/TRBV3-2|TRBJ2-2|TRBD1
TGTGCCAGCAGCGAAGGGACAGGGGTCACCGGGGAGCTGTTTTTT
CASSEGTGVTGELFF
>14|NA|TRBV3-1/TRBV3-2|TRBJ1-6|NA
TGTGCCAGCAGCCCGGGGGCCGGTAATTCACCCCTCCACTTT
CASSPGAGNSPLHF
>14|NA|TRBV18|TRBJ1-6|TRBD1
TGTGCCAGCTCAACGGACAGGGAGTGGTCACCCCTCCACTTT
CASSTDREWSPLHF
>17|once|TRBV6-1|TRBJ1-4|TRBD1
TGTGCCAGCAGTGAAGCATTTGGGACAGGCAGGAATGAAAAACTGTTTTTT
CASSEAFGTGRNEKLFF
>15|NA|TRBV2|TRBJ1-4|TRBD1
TGTGCCAGCAGTGATACCGGGACAGGGCATGAAAAACTGTTTTTT
CASSDTGTGHEKLFF
>17|NA|TRBV5-8|TRBJ2-7|NA
TGTGCCAGCAGCTTGGAATTCGGCAGGGGTCGGTCGGATAAGCAGTACTTC
CASSLEFGRGRSDKQYF